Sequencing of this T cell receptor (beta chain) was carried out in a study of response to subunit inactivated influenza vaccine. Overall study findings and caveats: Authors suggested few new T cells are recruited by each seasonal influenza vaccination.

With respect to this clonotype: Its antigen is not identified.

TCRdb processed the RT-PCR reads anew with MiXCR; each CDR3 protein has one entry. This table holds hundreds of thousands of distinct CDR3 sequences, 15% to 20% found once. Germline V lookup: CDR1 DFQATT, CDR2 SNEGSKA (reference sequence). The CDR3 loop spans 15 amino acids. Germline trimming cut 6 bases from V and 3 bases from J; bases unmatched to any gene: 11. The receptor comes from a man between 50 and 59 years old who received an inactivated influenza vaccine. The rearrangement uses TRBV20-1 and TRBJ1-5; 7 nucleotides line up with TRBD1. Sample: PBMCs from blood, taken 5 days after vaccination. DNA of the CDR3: TGCAGTGCACCGAGCCCGGGACAGACCAATCAGCCCCAGCATTTT. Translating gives CSAPSPGQTNQPQHF.